The entry below describes one TCR beta chain. These data come from a study of T cells in Graves' hyperthyroidism and ophthalmopathy. The V segment lost 0 bases and the J segment 4 bases; nucleotides outside the gene matches: 2. The CDR3 is 15 amino acids. Germline V gene data show CDR1 as SGHRS and CDR2 as YFSETQ. The CDR3 regions of TCR beta were amplified from RNA transcripts. First-round RT-PCR of the TCR CDR3 relied on the HTBI primer set. TCRdb re-called the multiplex PCR reads with MiXCR, one entry per CDR3 protein. The sample holds about 540,000 distinct CDR3 sequences, about 43% seen once. Sequenced sample: peripheral blood or thyroid tissue (not recorded which). This chain connects TRBV5-1 to TRBJ2-7; 12 bases fit TRBD2. The origin of this receptor is a woman younger than 35 with Graves' hyperthyroidism. CDR3 protein: CASSLGGLAGYEQYF. DNA of the CDR3: TGCGCCAGCAGCTTGGGAGGACTAGCGGGGTACGAGCAGTACTTC.